The 24 T cell receptor beta chains reported below all come from one sample, sequenced in a study of cytomegalovirus exposure and HLA in healthy donors. The PCR contained 60 Vbeta and 13 Jbeta primers. Generated by immunoSEQ multiplex PCR, the TCRdb table keeps only in-frame clones and is missing some. The table has approximately 150,000 clones, just under 65% seen once. Sequenced sample: PBMCs. These receptors all stem from a woman in her sixties in good health and CMV-seropositive.

This chain links TRBV5-5 with TRBJ2-1; possible D gene TRBD2, 7 bases. The CDR3 runs 15 residues. The germline V and J ends were trimmed by 3 bases and 9 bases, with 19 bases remaining between them. Germline V gene lookup returns CDR1 SGHKS and CDR2 YYEKEE (reference sequence). The CDR3 coding sequence is TGTGCCAGCAGCTATACTATCGGGGGGCCTATTGAGCAGTTCTTC. It translates to CASSYTIGGPIEQFF.

The table lists this clone with a few counts. The chain couples TRBV5-4 to TRBJ2-5; tentatively, D is TRBD2 (7 bases). The CDR3 has 15 residues. Germline V gene lookup returns CDR1 SGHNT and CDR2 YYREEE (reference sequence). Trimming shortened V by 2 bases and J by 2 bases, and 13 bases separated the two germline ends. This CDR3 is CASSFSSGTQETQYF. CDR3 nucleotides: TGTGCCAGCAGCTTTAGCAGCGGGACACAAGAGACCCAGTACTTC.

The chain links TRBV18 to TRBJ2-1, with 11 bases aligning to TRBD2. CDR1 and CDR2 from the germline V gene are KGHSH and LQKENI. The CDR3 is 16 residues long. V shed 2 bases and J 4 bases; nucleotides not matched to a gene: 4. The CDR3 loop is CASSPTTSGMYNEQFF. The DNA of the CDR3 is TGTGCCAGCTCACCAACGACTAGCGGGATGTACAATGAGCAGTTCTTC.

This chain uses TRBV5-1 with TRBJ1-1; maybe TRBD1 (5 bases). The germline V and J ends were trimmed by 2 bases and 5 bases, with 13 bases remaining between them. There are 14 residues in the CDR3. From germline, CDR1 is SGHRS and CDR2 YFSETQ. The CDR3 is CASSFQGSGTEAFF. The CDR3 region has the DNA TGCGCCAGCAGCTTCCAGGGTAGTGGGACTGAAGCTTTCTTT. Full variable domain (remainder filled in from reference TRBV5-1 and TRBJ1-1): KAGVTQTPRYLIKTRGQQVTLSCSPISGHRSVSWYQQTPGQGLQFLFEYFSETQRNKGNFPGRFSGRQFSNSRSEMNVSTLELGDSALYLCASSFQGSGTEAFFGQGTRLTVV.

This clone has a single count. The chain employs TRBV5-1 and TRBJ2-5; possible D gene TRBD2, 5 bases. CDR1 is SGHRS and CDR2 is YFSETQ in the germline V gene. V lost 0 bases and J 2 bases, leaving 17 bases between the germline ends. The CDR3 runs 17 residues. The CDR3 nucleotides are TGCGCCAGCAGCTTGGGTGGTCTCGGGATGCCGCAAGAGACCCAGTACTTC. Its protein product is CASSLGGLGMPQETQYF. Supplemented by reference TRBV5-1 and TRBJ2-5, the full variable domain reads KAGVTQTPRYLIKTRGQQVTLSCSPISGHRSVSWYQQTPGQGLQFLFEYFSETQRNKGNFPGRFSGRQFSNSRSEMNVSTLELGDSALYLCASSLGGLGMPQETQYFGPGTRLLVL.

V is TRBV6-1 and J is TRBJ2-7; 8 bases align to TRBD1. The trim removed 6 bases at V and 0 bases at J, leaving 4 bases unmatched. The CDR3 runs 14 residues. Germline-derived CDR1 and CDR2 are MNHNS and SASEGT. CDR3 protein: CASRDRGPSYEQYF. In DNA, the CDR3 is TGTGCCAGCAGAGACAGGGGTCCCTCCTACGAGCAGTACTTC.

This sequence joins TRBV11-3 and TRBJ2-3; D not resolved. Trimming removed 5 bases from V and 6 bases from J, with 12 bases in between. From germline, CDR1 is SGHNT and CDR2 YENEEA. This CDR3 has 13 residues. In DNA, the CDR3 is TGTGCCAGCAGCCTTAAGCAGGTCGATACGCAGTATTTT. It encodes CASSLKQVDTQYF.

CDR3: CASSELEAVEQYF. The CDR3 DNA sequence: TGTGCCAGCAGTGAATTGGAGGCTGTCGAGCAGTACTTC. The chain uses TRBV2 and TRBJ2-7, with D tentatively TRBD2 (5 bases). Trimming stripped 2 bases from V and 6 bases from J, with 11 bases between. The CDR3 loop spans 13 amino acids. The germline gives CDR1 SNHLY, CDR2 FYNNEI.

The gene calls are TRBV13 and TRBJ1-2; 9 bases align to TRBD1. This CDR3 is 15 amino acids long. Per the germline V gene, CDR1 is PRHDT and CDR2 is FYEKMQ (reference sequence). The V gene end was trimmed by 3 bases and the J gene end by 8 bases; junction bases not matched to a gene: 10. The CDR3 spells CASSFGGGQGEGYTF. CDR3 nucleotides: TGTGCCAGCAGCTTCGGAGGGGGACAGGGTGAAGGCTACACCTTC.

The rearrangement uses TRBV29-1 and TRBJ1-1; 9 positions match TRBD1. Germline V gene data show CDR1 as SQVTM and CDR2 as ANQGSEA. The CDR3 sequence is 13 residues long. Trimming removed 7 bases from V and 3 bases from J; junction bases left unmatched: 6. The CDR3 protein is CSALTGGHTEAFF. The CDR3, as DNA: TGCAGCGCACTGACAGGGGGACACACTGAAGCTTTCTTT.

V usage is TRBV28 and J usage is TRBJ1-2, with D perhaps matching TRBD1 (5 bases). The V and J ends lost 3 bases and 2 bases respectively, with 10 bases between them. Germline CDR1 reads MDHEN; CDR2 reads SYDVKM. This CDR3 comprises 14 residues. The CDR3 loop is CASSLGGDNYGYTF. The CDR3 DNA follows: TGTGCCAGCAGTTTGGGCGGGGACAACTATGGCTACACCTTC.

The gene calls are TRBV19 and TRBJ2-5; no reliable D call. The CDR3 extends over 14 amino acids. The V end was cut by 4 bases, the J end by 1 base, with 10 bases between. From germline, CDR1 is LNHDA and CDR2 SQIVND (reference sequence). CDR3 in DNA: TGTGCCAGTAGTAAACGAACAGCCCAAGAGACCCAGTACTTC. Amino acids: CASSKRTAQETQYF.

The rearrangement joins TRBV7-8 to TRBJ2-3; maybe TRBD1 (7 bases). Germline values: CDR1 SGHVS, CDR2 FQNEAQ. The CDR3 is 13 residues long. Trimming removed 6 bases at V and 4 bases at J, with 11 bases between. The CDR3 region is CASRQGGSDTQYF. CDR3 coding DNA: TGTGCCAGCAGGCAGGGGGGCTCAGATACGCAGTATTTT.

The chain joins TRBV21-1 to TRBJ1-5. TRBV21-1 is annotated as a pseudogene. The CDR3 runs 14 residues. CDR3 amino acids: CASSKISVREPQHF. As DNA, the CDR3 is TGTGCCAGCAGCAAGATCTCCGTCCGGGAGCCCCAGCATTTT.

J is TRBJ2-7 and V is TRBV5-4; 10 nucleotides match TRBD2. The CDR3 has 15 residues. The V and J ends lost 0 bases and 7 bases, in that order; junction bases with no gene match: 7. CDR1 is SGHNT, CDR2 YYREEE, per germline (reference sequence). CDR3 protein: CASSLVPAGGEEQYF. For the CDR3, the DNA is TGTGCCAGCAGCTTGGTTCCAGCGGGAGGGGAAGAGCAGTACTTC.

The chain recombines TRBV6-5 with TRBJ1-4, with D perhaps TRBD1 (6 bases). There are 15 residues in the CDR3. V was trimmed by 4 bases and J by 7 bases, leaving 16 bases between them. Germline assignment: CDR1 MNHEY and CDR2 SVGAGI. CDR3 in DNA: TGTGCCAGCAGTTCGTTTCACAGGGAGGGTGAAAAACTGTTTTTT. Encoded protein: CASSSFHREGEKLFF.

The chain combines TRBV28 with TRBJ2-7; D is perhaps TRBD2 (8 bases). The V and J ends lost 3 bases and 9 bases respectively, with 21 bases between them. This CDR3 is 15 amino acids long. Germline V gene data show CDR1 as MDHEN and CDR2 as SYDVKM. This chain's CDR3 is CASSLPGGYRDRQYF. Here the CDR3 DNA reads TGTGCCAGCAGTTTGCCGGGGGGGTACCGGGACAGGCAGTACTTC.

This clone was counted a single time. This sequence joins TRBV6-8 and TRBJ1-4; 9 nucleotides agree with TRBD1. Germline CDR1 and CDR2: MNHGY and SAAAGT. V was clipped by 4 bases and J by 0 bases; unmatched bases: 3. The CDR3 consists of 16 residues. The CDR3 is CASSSDRGATNEKLFF. The CDR3 DNA follows: TGTGCCAGCAGTTCCGACAGGGGGGCAACTAATGAAAAACTGTTTTTT.

The chain recombines TRBV28 with TRBJ1-4; D unresolved. Per germline, CDR1 MDHEN and CDR2 SYDVKM. CDR3 length equals 13 residues. V lost 1 base to trimming and J lost 17 bases, with 17 bases between them. The CDR3 loop is CASSLSVLGRAFF. The CDR3 DNA follows: TGTGCCAGCAGTTTATCAGTCCTAGGCCGAGCCTTTTTT.

The chain uses TRBV5-1 and TRBJ2-2, with 8 bases matching TRBD2. With 6 bases clipped from V and 2 bases from J, the junction kept 9 bases outside the gene matches. Germline V CDR1 and CDR2: SGHRS, YFSETQ. The length of the CDR3 is 16 residues. CDR3 coding DNA: TGCGCCAGCATGACCTTAACTAGCGGAAACACCGGGGAGCTGTTTTTT. As protein: CASMTLTSGNTGELFF. The full variable domain, completed using reference TRBV5-1 and TRBJ2-2, is KAGVTQTPRYLIKTRGQQVTLSCSPISGHRSVSWYQQTPGQGLQFLFEYFSETQRNKGNFPGRFSGRQFSNSRSEMNVSTLELGDSALYLCASMTLTSGNTGELFFGEGSRLTVL.

Turning to this clone: A junction end diverges from the germline sequence, so it may reflect a read error. The chain recombines TRBV27 with TRBJ1-2; TRBD1 aligns across 8 bases. The CDR3 is 15 residues long. In germline, CDR1 is MNHEY, CDR2 SMNVEV (reference sequence). For the CDR3, the DNA is TGTGCCGGCAGTTTATTTCAAACAGGGGGCTATGGCTACACCTTC. Translation gives CAGSLFQTGGYGYTF.

This chain connects TRBV19 to TRBJ1-5; 10 bases line up with TRBD1. J lost 2 bases, V lost 7 bases, and 14 bases had no gene match. Germline V gene data show CDR1 as LNHDA and CDR2 as SQIVND (reference sequence). The CDR3 is made up of 18 amino acids. The CDR3 sequence is CASKILRQGAAGNQPQHF. DNA of the CDR3: TGTGCCAGTAAAATTCTGAGACAGGGGGCGGCTGGCAATCAGCCCCAGCATTTT.

Comment on this clone: The sample carries other DNA sequences with the same CDR3. The chain combines TRBV19 with TRBJ2-7, with TRBD1 matching over 10 bases. The V and J ends lost 5 bases and 3 bases, in that order; junction bases with no gene match: 1. Germline CDR1 is LNHDA and CDR2 is SQIVND (reference sequence). CDR3 length: 13 amino acids. Here the CDR3 reads CASSRDRGYEQYF. Here the CDR3 DNA reads TGTGCCAGTAGTCGGGACAGGGGCTACGAGCAGTACTTC. The full variable domain, with the rest looked up from reference TRBV19 and TRBJ2-7, is DGGITQSPKYLFRKEGQNVTLSCEQNLNHDAMYWYRQDPGQGLRLIYYSQIVNDFQKGDIAEGYSVSREKKESFPLTVTSAQKNPTAFYLCASSRDRGYEQYFGPGTRLTVT.

This chain joins TRBV5-1 and TRBJ1-1; a possible D gene is TRBD1 (5 bases). The length of the CDR3 is 15 residues. CDR1 is SGHRS, CDR2 YFSETQ, per germline. The V gene lost 2 bases and the J gene lost 4 bases, with 15 bases spanning the gap. CDR3 bases: TGCGCCAGCAGCTTATCGGGGGAGCGAGGCACTGAAGCTTTCTTT. Translation gives CASSLSGERGTEAFF.